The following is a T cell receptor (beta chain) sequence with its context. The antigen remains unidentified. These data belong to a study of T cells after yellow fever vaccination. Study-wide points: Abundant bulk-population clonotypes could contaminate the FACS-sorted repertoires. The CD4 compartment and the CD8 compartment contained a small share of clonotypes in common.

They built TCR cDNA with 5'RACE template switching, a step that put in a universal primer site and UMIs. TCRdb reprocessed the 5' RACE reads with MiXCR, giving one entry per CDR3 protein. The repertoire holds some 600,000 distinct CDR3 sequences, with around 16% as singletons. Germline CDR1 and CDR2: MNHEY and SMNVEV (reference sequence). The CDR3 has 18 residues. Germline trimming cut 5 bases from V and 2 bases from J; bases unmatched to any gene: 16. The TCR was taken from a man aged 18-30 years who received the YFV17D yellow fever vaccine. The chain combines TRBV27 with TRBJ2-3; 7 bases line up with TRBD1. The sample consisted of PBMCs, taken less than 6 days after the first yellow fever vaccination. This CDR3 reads CASSPHAGGVLYTDTQYF. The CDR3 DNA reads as TGTGCCAGCAGTCCGCACGCAGGGGGTGTTCTTTACACAGATACGCAGTATTTT.